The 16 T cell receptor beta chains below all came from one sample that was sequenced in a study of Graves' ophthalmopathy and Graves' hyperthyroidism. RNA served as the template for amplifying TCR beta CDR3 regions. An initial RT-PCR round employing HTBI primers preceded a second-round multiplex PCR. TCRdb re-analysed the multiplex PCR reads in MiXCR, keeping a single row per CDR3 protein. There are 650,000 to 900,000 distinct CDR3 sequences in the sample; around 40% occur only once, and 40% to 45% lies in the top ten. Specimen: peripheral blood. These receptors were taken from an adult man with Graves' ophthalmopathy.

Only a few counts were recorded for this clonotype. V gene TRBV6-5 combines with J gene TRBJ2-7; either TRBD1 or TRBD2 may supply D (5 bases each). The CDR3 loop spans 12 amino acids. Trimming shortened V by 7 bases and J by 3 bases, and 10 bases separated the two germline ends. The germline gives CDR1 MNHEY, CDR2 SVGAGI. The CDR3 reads CASTGADYEQYF. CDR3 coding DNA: TGTGCCAGCACCGGGGCAGACTACGAGCAGTACTTC.

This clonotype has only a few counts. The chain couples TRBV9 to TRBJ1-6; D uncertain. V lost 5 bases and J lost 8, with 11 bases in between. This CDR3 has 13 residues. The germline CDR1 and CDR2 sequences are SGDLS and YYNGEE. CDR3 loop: CASRRRSDSPLHF. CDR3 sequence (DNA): TGTGCCAGCAGAAGGCGCAGTGATTCACCCCTCCACTTT.

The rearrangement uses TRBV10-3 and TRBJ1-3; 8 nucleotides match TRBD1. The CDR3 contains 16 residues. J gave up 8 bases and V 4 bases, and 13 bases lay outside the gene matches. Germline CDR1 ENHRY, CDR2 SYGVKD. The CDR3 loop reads CAISGTGKIYGYTIYF. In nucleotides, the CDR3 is TGTGCCATCAGTGGGACAGGGAAGATCTATGGCTACACCATATATTTT.

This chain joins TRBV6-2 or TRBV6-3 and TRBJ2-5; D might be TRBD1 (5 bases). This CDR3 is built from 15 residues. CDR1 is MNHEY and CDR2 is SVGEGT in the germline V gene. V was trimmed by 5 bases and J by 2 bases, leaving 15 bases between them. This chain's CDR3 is CASSTFENRQETQYF. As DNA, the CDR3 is TGTGCCAGCAGTACCTTCGAGAACAGGCAAGAGACCCAGTACTTC.

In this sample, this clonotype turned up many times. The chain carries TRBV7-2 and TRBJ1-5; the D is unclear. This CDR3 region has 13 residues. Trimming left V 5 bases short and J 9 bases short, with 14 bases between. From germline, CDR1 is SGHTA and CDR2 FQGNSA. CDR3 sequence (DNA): TGTGCCAGCAGCCCGGACGGAGAAGGGCCCCAGCATTTT. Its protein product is CASSPDGEGPQHF.

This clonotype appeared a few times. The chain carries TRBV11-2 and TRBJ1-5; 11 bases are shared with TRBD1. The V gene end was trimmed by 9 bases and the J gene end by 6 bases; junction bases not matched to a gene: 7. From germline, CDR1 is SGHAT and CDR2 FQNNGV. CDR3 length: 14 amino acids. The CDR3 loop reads CASGSGQGVQPQHF. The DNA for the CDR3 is TGTGCCAGTGGTTCGGGACAGGGGGTTCAGCCCCAGCATTTT.

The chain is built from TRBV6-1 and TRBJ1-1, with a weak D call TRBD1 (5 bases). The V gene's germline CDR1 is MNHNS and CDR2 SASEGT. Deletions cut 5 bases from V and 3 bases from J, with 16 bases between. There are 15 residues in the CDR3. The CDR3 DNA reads TGTGCCAGCAGTCCCCTGGGGGGGTTTGACACTGAAGCTTTCTTT. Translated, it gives CASSPLGGFDTEAFF.

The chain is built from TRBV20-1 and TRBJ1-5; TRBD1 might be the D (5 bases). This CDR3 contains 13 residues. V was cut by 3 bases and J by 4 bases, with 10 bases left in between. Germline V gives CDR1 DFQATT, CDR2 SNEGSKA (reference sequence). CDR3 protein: CSARGQENQPQHF. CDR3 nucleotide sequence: TGCAGTGCTAGGGGGCAGGAGAATCAGCCCCAGCATTTT.

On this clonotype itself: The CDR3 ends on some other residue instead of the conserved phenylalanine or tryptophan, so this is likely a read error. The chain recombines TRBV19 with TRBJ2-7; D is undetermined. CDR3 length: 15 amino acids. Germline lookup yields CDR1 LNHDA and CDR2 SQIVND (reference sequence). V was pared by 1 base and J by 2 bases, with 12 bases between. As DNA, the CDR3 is TGTGCCAGTAGTATAGGACTTACCCTTCCCTACGAGCAGTACCTC. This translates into CASSIGLTLPYEQYL.

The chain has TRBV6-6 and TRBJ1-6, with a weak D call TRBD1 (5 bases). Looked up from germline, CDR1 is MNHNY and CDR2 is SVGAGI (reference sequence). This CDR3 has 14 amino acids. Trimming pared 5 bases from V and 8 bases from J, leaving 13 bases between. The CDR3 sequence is CASSVFRGDSPLHF. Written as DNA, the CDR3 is TGTGCCAGCAGTGTATTTCGAGGGGATTCACCCCTCCACTTT.

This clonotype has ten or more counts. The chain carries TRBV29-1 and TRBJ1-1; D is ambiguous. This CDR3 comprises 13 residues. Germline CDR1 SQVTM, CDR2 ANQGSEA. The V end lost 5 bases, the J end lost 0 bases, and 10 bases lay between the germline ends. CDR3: CSVLSLMNTEAFF. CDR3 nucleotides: TGCAGCGTTCTCAGTCTCATGAACACTGAAGCTTTCTTT.

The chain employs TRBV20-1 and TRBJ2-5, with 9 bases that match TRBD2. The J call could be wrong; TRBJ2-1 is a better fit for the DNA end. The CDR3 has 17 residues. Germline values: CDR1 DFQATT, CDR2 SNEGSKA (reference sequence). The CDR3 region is CSAGLAGSIGRVNEQFF. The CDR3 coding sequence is TGCAGTGCGGGCCTAGCGGGATCTATAGGCCGAGTCAATGAGCAGTTCTTC.

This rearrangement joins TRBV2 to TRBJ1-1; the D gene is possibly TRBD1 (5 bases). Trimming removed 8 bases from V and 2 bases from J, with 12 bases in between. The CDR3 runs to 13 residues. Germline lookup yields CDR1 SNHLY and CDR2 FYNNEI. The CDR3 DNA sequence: TGTGCCAGCGGACGGGACCAAAACACTGAAGCTTTCTTT. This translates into CASGRDQNTEAFF.

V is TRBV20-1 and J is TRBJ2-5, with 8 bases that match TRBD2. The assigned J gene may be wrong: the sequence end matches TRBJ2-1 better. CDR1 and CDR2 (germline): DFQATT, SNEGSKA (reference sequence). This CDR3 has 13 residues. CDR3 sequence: CSARGTSSNEQFF. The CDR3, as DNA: TGCAGTGCTAGAGGGACTAGCTCCAATGAGCAGTTCTTC.

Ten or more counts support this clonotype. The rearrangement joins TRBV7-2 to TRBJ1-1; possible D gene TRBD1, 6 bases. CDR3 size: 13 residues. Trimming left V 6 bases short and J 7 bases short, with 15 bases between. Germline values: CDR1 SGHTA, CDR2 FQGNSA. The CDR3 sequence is CASSTDRFYEAFF. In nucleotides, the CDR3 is TGTGCCAGCAGTACCGACAGGTTCTATGAAGCTTTCTTT.

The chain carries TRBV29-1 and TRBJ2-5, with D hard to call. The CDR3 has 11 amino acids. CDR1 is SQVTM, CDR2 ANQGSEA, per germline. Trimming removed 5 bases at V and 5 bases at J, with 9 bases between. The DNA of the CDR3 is TGCAGCGTTCCCGGACGGGAGACCCAGTACTTC. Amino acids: CSVPGRETQYF.